This T cell receptor beta chain is from a study of early T cells in non-severe SARS-CoV-2 infection. Unique molecular identifiers were affixed to single, distinct cDNA molecules. TCRdb itself ran the 5' RACE reads through MiXCR, one entry per CDR3 protein. The table shows more than 75,000 distinct CDR3 sequences, with 12% to 15% occurring only once. General study findings and limits: Database matching using VDJdb favored anti-spike CD8 responses, with private and CD4 specificities left missing.

There are 14 residues in the CDR3. Germline-derived CDR1 and CDR2 are MNHEY and SMNVEV (reference sequence). The germline V and J ends were trimmed by 6 bases and 6 bases, with 18 bases remaining between them. A remark on this clonotype: Its target is unknown.

The source material was whole blood. The chain is built from TRBV27 and TRBJ2-7; D unclear. The receptor's source is an adult who was a healthcare worker with PCR-confirmed SARS-CoV-2 infection or an uninfected control (not recorded which). CDR3 coding DNA: TGTGCCAGCAGCCTCGCCCTGGGGTACGGCGAGCAGTACTTC. Translated: CASSLALGYGEQYF.